The TCR beta chain described here comes from a study of PD-1 blockade in mismatch repair-deficient tumors. The germline gives CDR1 SGHNT, CDR2 YENEEA. The CDR3 consists of 17 residues. The V gene end was trimmed by 4 bases and the J gene end by 2 bases; junction bases not matched to a gene: 9. The study, taken as a whole, reports: Tumor-resident clones, often absent from pretreatment blood, expanded after pembrolizumab and then contracted.

Clones were sequenced by immunoSEQ multiplex PCR, and TCRdb holds only the in-frame ones, with some missing. Among approximately 38,000 clones listed, around 83% were seen once. Turning to this clone: What it binds is unknown.

The J gene is TRBJ1-3, the V gene TRBV11-3; TRBD1 matches 9 bases. The sequencing used peripheral blood, collected 76 weeks after starting pembrolizumab. This TCR was recovered from an adult with mismatch repair-deficient cancer. DNA for the CDR3: TGTGCCAGCAGCTCGCCCACGACAGGGGGAGCTGGAAACACCATATATTTT. Its translation is CASSSPTTGGAGNTIYF.